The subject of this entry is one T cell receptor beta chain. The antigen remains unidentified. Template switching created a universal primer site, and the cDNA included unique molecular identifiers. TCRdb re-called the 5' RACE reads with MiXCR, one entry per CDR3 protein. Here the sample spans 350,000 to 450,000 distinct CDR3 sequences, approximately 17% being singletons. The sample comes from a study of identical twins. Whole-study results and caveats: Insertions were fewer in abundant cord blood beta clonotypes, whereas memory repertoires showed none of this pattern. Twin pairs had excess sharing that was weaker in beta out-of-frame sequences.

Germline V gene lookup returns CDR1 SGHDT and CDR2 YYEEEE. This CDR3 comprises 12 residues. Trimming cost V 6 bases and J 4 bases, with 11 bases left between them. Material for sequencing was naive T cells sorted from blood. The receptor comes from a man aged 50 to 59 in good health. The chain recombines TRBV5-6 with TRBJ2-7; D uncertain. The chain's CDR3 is CASTPRRYEQYF. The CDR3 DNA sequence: TGTGCCAGCACCCCTAGACGGTACGAGCAGTACTTC.